This paragraph reports one T cell receptor beta chain. Measured with immunoSEQ multiplex PCR; TCRdb has only the in-frame clones, and not every one. The sample includes fewer than 120,000 clones, roughly 89% of them seen just once. The sample originates from a study of siplizumab effects on memory and regulatory T cells. The CDR3 contains 15 residues. The germline gives CDR1 SGHNT, CDR2 YYREEE (reference sequence). Trimming pared 4 bases from V and 3 bases from J, leaving 14 bases between. Material: CD4+ T cells sorted from blood. V is TRBV5-4 and J is TRBJ2-1, with a possible D match to TRBD2 (5 bases). The TCR comes from a human donor in good health. The DNA of the CDR3 is TGTGCCAGCAGCCGGGGAGCAGAACTCTACAATGAGCAGTTCTTC. Translated, it gives CASSRGAELYNEQFF.